This entry lists 19 T cell receptor beta chains sequenced from one sample in a study of blood T cell repertoires in COVID-19. Repertoires were generated with immunoSEQ multiplex PCR, while TCRdb's copy carries only in-frame clones and drops some. Of some 150,000 clones in the sample, 75% to 90% are singletons; the top ten hold about 4%. The sequencing sample was made of peripheral blood. The origin of the receptors is a woman aged 80 or older with acute or convalescent COVID-19.

The chain is built from TRBV20-1 and TRBJ1-1; D is perhaps TRBD1 (5 bases). The CDR3 consists of 14 residues. V was cut by 3 bases and J by 8 bases, with 19 bases left in between. CDR1 is DFQATT, CDR2 SNEGSKA, per germline (reference sequence). This CDR3 reads CSASWGGSHSEAFF. CDR3 coding DNA: TGCAGTGCTAGTTGGGGGGGGAGTCACTCCGAAGCTTTCTTT.

The rearrangement links TRBV6-1 to TRBJ2-7; TRBD1 agrees at 8 bases. CDR1 is MNHNS, CDR2 SASEGT, per germline. The V segment lost 3 bases and the J segment 4 bases; nucleotides outside the gene matches: 2. The CDR3 extends over 13 amino acids. The CDR3 region is CASSEDREYEQYF. The CDR3 DNA sequence: TGTGCCAGCAGTGAGGACAGGGAATACGAGCAGTACTTC.

The genes are TRBV5-1 and TRBJ1-1; no definite D call. CDR3 length: 13 amino acids. Trimming pared 4 bases from V and 1 base from J, leaving 8 bases between. The germline gives CDR1 SGHRS, CDR2 YFSETQ. The CDR3 DNA reads as TGCGCCAGCAGCCAAACACCGAACACTGAAGCTTTCTTT. Translated: CASSQTPNTEAFF. The complete variable domain, with remaining parts taken from reference TRBV5-1 and TRBJ1-1, reads KAGVTQTPRYLIKTRGQQVTLSCSPISGHRSVSWYQQTPGQGLQFLFEYFSETQRNKGNFPGRFSGRQFSNSRSEMNVSTLELGDSALYLCASSQTPNTEAFFGQGTRLTVV.

This chain uses TRBV5-1 with TRBJ2-3, with 8 bases matching TRBD2. The V gene's germline CDR1 is SGHRS and CDR2 YFSETQ. The V segment lost 4 bases and the J segment 5 bases; nucleotides outside the gene matches: 6. This CDR3 comprises 14 residues. The CDR3 here is CASSTGLALDTQYF. In DNA form, the CDR3 reads TGCGCCAGCAGCACCGGACTAGCTCTAGATACGCAGTATTTT. Full variable domain (missing parts from reference TRBV5-1 and TRBJ2-3): KAGVTQTPRYLIKTRGQQVTLSCSPISGHRSVSWYQQTPGQGLQFLFEYFSETQRNKGNFPGRFSGRQFSNSRSEMNVSTLELGDSALYLCASSTGLALDTQYFGPGTRLTVL.

CDR3 loop: CASSTRTGISPLHF. The CDR3 DNA reads as TGTGCCAGCAGCACCCGGACAGGGATTTCACCCCTCCACTTT. The chain joins TRBV13 to TRBJ1-6; TRBD1 aligns across 8 bases. Germline V gene data show CDR1 as PRHDT and CDR2 as FYEKMQ (reference sequence). CDR3 length equals 14 residues. Trimming at V came to 5 bases and at J to 9 bases, leaving 6 bases not matched to a gene.

Only one count was recorded for this clone. V gene TRBV2 combines with J gene TRBJ2-1; TRBD2 agrees at 11 bases. Germline V lookup: CDR1 SNHLY, CDR2 FYNNEI. The V segment lost 3 bases and the J segment 2 bases; nucleotides outside the gene matches: 6. The CDR3 has 17 residues. The DNA of the CDR3 is TGTGCCAGCAGTGATTTGACTAGCGGGAATACCTACAATGAGCAGTTCTTC. The encoded protein is CASSDLTSGNTYNEQFF.

In this sample, this clone turned up a few times. This chain connects TRBV28 to TRBJ1-2; 10 bases map to TRBD1. Looked up from germline, CDR1 is MDHEN and CDR2 is SYDVKM. This CDR3 spans 14 amino acids. Trimming took 6 bases from V and 8 from J; bases not matched to a gene: 9. In nucleotides, the CDR3 is TGTGCCAGCAGCTCGGGACAGGGGACCTGGGGCTACACCTTC. Amino acids: CASSSGQGTWGYTF.

The chain recombines TRBV19 with TRBJ2-1, with 11 nucleotides matching TRBD1. CDR1 is LNHDA, CDR2 SQIVND, per germline (reference sequence). J gave up 8 bases and V 2 bases, and 8 bases lay outside the gene matches. The CDR3 is 16 residues long. CDR3 sequence (DNA): TGTGCCAGTAGTATACCCCGGGACAGGGGGTTTGATGAGCAGTTCTTC. This encodes CASSIPRDRGFDEQFF.

The chain's CDR3 is CASSVPGLAGGTVGETQYF. Here the CDR3 DNA reads TGTGCCAGCAGCGTACCGGGACTAGCGGGGGGGACTGTAGGTGAGACCCAGTACTTC. The rearrangement links TRBV5-4 to TRBJ2-5, with 16 bases fitting TRBD2. The CDR3 length is 19 residues. The ends lost 4 bases at V and 5 bases at J; junction bases unmatched: 14. Germline CDR1 and CDR2: SGHNT and YYREEE (reference sequence).

The chain uses TRBV24-1 and TRBJ1-6, with 8 bases lining up with TRBD1. The germline gives CDR1 KGHDR, CDR2 SFDVKD. The CDR3 has 16 amino acids. The ends lost 6 bases at V and 0 bases at J; junction bases unmatched: 3. This CDR3 reads CATSWTGSSYNSPLHF. The CDR3 bases are TGTGCCACCAGTTGGACAGGGAGCTCCTATAATTCACCCCTCCACTTT.

This chain uses TRBV21-1 with TRBJ2-1; no DNA check was done on the table's D call, TRBD2. TRBV21-1 counts as a pseudogene. The CDR3 totals 17 residues. CDR3 residues: CASIQKEASGGLAEQFF. The CDR3 region has the DNA TGTGCCAGCATCCAGAAAGAGGCTAGCGGGGGATTGGCTGAGCAGTTCTTC.

This rearrangement joins TRBV18 to TRBJ2-5, with D perhaps matching TRBD2 (5 bases). Trimming left V 2 bases short and J 4 bases short, with 11 bases between. Germline V gene sequence: CDR1 KGHSH, CDR2 LQKENI. The length of the CDR3 is 14 residues. Here the CDR3 reads CASSPFADSETQYF. The CDR3 DNA reads TGTGCCAGCTCACCATTCGCGGACTCAGAGACCCAGTACTTC.

The chain combines TRBV27 with TRBJ1-6; D is unclear. The CDR3 is 15 residues long. Germline V gene data show CDR1 as MNHEY and CDR2 as SMNVEV (reference sequence). Trimming shortened V by 7 bases and J by 10 bases, and 20 bases separated the two germline ends. CDR3 DNA sequence: TGTGCCAGCACATCCCGACGCGGGTCGATCTCACCCCTCCACTTT. Protein sequence: CASTSRRGSISPLHF.

The rearrangement joins TRBV12-3 or TRBV12-4 to TRBJ1-2; no definite D call. V lost 3 bases and J 8 bases, leaving 13 bases between the germline ends. The CDR3 covers 13 residues. This CDR3 reads CASSFKRERGYTF. Written as DNA, the CDR3 is TGTGCCAGCAGTTTTAAGAGGGAACGGGGCTACACCTTC.

This clone came up a few times. This chain uses TRBV7-2 with TRBJ2-2, with TRBD2 matching 8 bases. Trimming took 1 base from V and 6 from J; bases not matched to a gene: 4. Germline-derived CDR1 and CDR2 are SGHTA and FQGNSA. This CDR3 region has 15 residues. For the CDR3, the DNA is TGTGCCAGCAGCTTAGACGGGGGGGCCGCCGGGGAGCTGTTTTTT. As protein: CASSLDGGAAGELFF. Supplemented by reference TRBV7-2 and TRBJ2-2, the full variable domain reads GAGVSQSPSNKVTEKGKDVELRCDPISGHTALYWYRQSLGQGLEFLIYFQGNSAPDKSGLPSDRFSAERTGGSVSTLTIQRTQQEDSAVYLCASSLDGGAAGELFFGEGSRLTVL.

The chain carries TRBV5-4 and TRBJ2-1, with TRBD1 identical over 7 bases. This CDR3 comprises 12 residues. Germline trimming cut 0 bases from V and 10 bases from J; bases unmatched to any gene: 1. The germline V gene has CDR1 SGHNT and CDR2 YYREEE (reference sequence). The CDR3 reads CASSLDRGEQFF. The CDR3 bases are TGTGCCAGCAGCTTGGACAGGGGCGAGCAGTTCTTC.

This clone occurred a few times. The chain joins TRBV19 to TRBJ1-1; D call uncertain. The CDR3 is 14 residues long. Trimming shortened V by 7 bases and J by 4 bases, and 16 bases separated the two germline ends. Germline V gene lookup returns CDR1 LNHDA and CDR2 SQIVND (reference sequence). In DNA, the CDR3 is TGTGCCAGTATTGGAGTCCGAAAGAGCACTGAAGCTTTCTTT. It codes for CASIGVRKSTEAFF. The full variable domain, completed using reference TRBV19 and TRBJ1-1, is DGGITQSPKYLFRKEGQNVTLSCEQNLNHDAMYWYRQDPGQGLRLIYYSQIVNDFQKGDIAEGYSVSREKKESFPLTVTSAQKNPTAFYLCASIGVRKSTEAFFGQGTRLTVV.

The sample holds a few counts of this clone. The chain joins TRBV24-1 to TRBJ2-2; no definite D call. Germline V CDR1 and CDR2: KGHDR, SFDVKD. V was shortened by 2 bases and J by 1 base, with 4 bases between the two germline ends. The CDR3 spans 14 residues. CDR3 sequence: CATSDYKNTGELFF. DNA for the CDR3: TGTGCCACCAGTGATTACAAGAACACCGGGGAGCTGTTTTTT.

This chain connects TRBV9 to TRBJ2-2, with D possibly matching TRBD1 (6 bases). The CDR3 runs to 17 residues. V shed 0 bases and J shed 0 bases, with 12 bases lying between them. Germline CDR1 SGDLS, CDR2 YYNGEE. CDR3: CASSVVGGWANTGELFF. The CDR3 DNA sequence: TGTGCCAGCAGCGTAGTAGGGGGATGGGCGAACACCGGGGAGCTGTTTTTT.